This T cell receptor beta chain appears in the sequencing data of a study of OX40 agonist ivuxolimab in advanced cancers. About the research overall: Partial responses, seen in three patients, involved one hepatocellular carcinoma and two cutaneous melanomas.

Assay: immunoSEQ multiplex PCR; the TCRdb copy retains only in-frame clones and omits some. Altogether approximately 33,000 clones are present, 75% to 90% being singletons, with the ten largest covering roughly 40%. With baseline, cycle 4 day 1, and cycle 7 day 1 as timepoints, blood was sampled. Study-wide findings and caveats: Partial responders dosed at 0.1-3.0 mg/kg displayed clonal expansion ranking among the lowest.

In the case of this clone: What it recognizes is unknown.

The germline V gene encodes CDR1 MDHEN and CDR2 SYDVKM. This CDR3 spans 16 amino acids. The V and J ends lost 5 bases and 9 bases respectively, with 22 bases between them. The sequencing used CD4+ or CD8+ T cells sorted from blood, collected in a trial of the OX40 agonist ivuxolimab. The chain combines TRBV28 with TRBJ2-2; D uncertain. This TCR was recovered from an adult with an advanced solid tumor such as melanoma, head and neck, liver or kidney cancer. DNA for the CDR3: TGTGCCAGCAGTCTAACGACCCTTGTCGGGTCCCGGGAGCTGTTTTTT. Translation gives CASSLTTLVGSRELFF.